The 21 T cell receptor beta chains given below trace back to one sample, sequenced in a study of metastatic and nonmetastatic thyroid tumors. All patients were untreated before thyroid surgery. TCRdb reprocessed the PCR reads using MiXCR. The data hold around 41,000 clones, with roughly 13% observed a single time. The specimen was blood. The receptors come from a female donor with papillary thyroid cancer or a benign thyroid nodule (not recorded which). Some clones in this sample may be carry-over from other donors' samples.

The chain carries TRBV10-1 and TRBJ2-5, with 8 bases matching TRBD1. This CDR3 is built from 15 residues. Germline CDR1 is WNHNN and CDR2 is SYGVQD (reference sequence). The V and J ends lost 8 bases and 5 bases, in that order; junction bases with no gene match: 13. The CDR3 here is CASAPDRDGFETQYF. DNA of the CDR3: TGCGCCAGCGCACCGGACAGGGATGGGTTCGAGACCCAGTACTTC.

At least ten counts were recorded for this clone. Since a much larger clone is just one base distant, this may be a read error. In DNA form, the CDR3 reads TGTGCCAGCATCGGACAGGGTAGCTACGGGCAGTACTTC. As protein: CASIGQGSYGQYF. V usage is TRBV2 and J usage is TRBJ2-7, with 8 bases that match TRBD1. This CDR3 region has 13 residues. CDR1 and CDR2 from the germline V gene are SNHLY and FYNNEI.

This clone was seen more than once but under ten times. The chain carries TRBV19 and TRBJ2-7; 8 nucleotides line up with TRBD1. Looked up from germline, CDR1 is LNHDA and CDR2 is SQIVND (reference sequence). There are 15 residues in the CDR3. Unmatched junction bases numbered 6, after V lost 5 bases and J lost 0 bases. The DNA of the CDR3 is TGTGCCAGTAGTTTCTGGACAGGGTACTCCTACGAGCAGTACTTC. Protein product: CASSFWTGYSYEQYF.

This clone appeared many times. The chain joins TRBV6-1 to TRBJ1-4; 7 positions match TRBD1. CDR1 and CDR2 from the germline V gene are MNHNS and SASEGT. CDR3 length: 15 residues. With 5 bases clipped from V and 4 bases from J, the junction kept 7 bases outside the gene matches. CDR3 in DNA: TGTGCCAGCAGTCCCAGGGGGTCAAGTAATGAAAAACTGTTTTTT. Translation: CASSPRGSSNEKLFF.

At least ten counts were recorded for this clone. V and J are TRBV9 and TRBJ1-1; D perhaps matches TRBD1 (6 bases). V gave up 1 base and J gave up 0 bases, with 13 bases separating them. The CDR3 is 16 amino acids. CDR1 is SGDLS, CDR2 YYNGEE, per germline. In DNA, the CDR3 is TGTGCCAGCAGCGTATCTGGGGGCAACTTGAACACTGAAGCTTTCTTT. This sequence encodes CASSVSGGNLNTEAFF.

This clone was seen at least ten times. The J gene is TRBJ2-5, the V gene TRBV15; no definite D call. CDR1 LNHNV and CDR2 YYDKDF come from the germline V gene (reference sequence). Trimming pared 6 bases from V and 0 bases from J, leaving 11 bases between. The CDR3 spans 14 residues. The CDR3 is CATRETVYQETQYF. As DNA, the CDR3 is TGTGCCACCAGGGAGACGGTATACCAAGAGACCCAGTACTTC.

The count of this clone is one. A junction boundary mismatches the germline segment, possibly from a read error. The chain links TRBV11-2 to TRBJ2-1; no firm D call. There are 15 residues in the CDR3. Germline CDR1 reads SGHAT; CDR2 reads FQNNGV. CDR3 in DNA: TGTACCAGCAGACCACGCCGGTCAGGTCCTAATGAGCAGTTCTTC. Translating it yields CTSRPRRSGPNEQFF.

This clone has a count of ten or more. Given a much more abundant clone one base away, this may be a read error. The same CDR3 can be traced to other DNA sequences in this sample. CDR3 protein: CASRSGSEDTQYF. CDR3 nucleotide sequence: TGTGCCAGCAGAAGCGGGAGCGAAGATACGCAGTATTTT. V is TRBV7-6 and J is TRBJ2-3; the match to TRBD2 covers 8 bases. CDR3 size: 13 residues. CDR1 is SGHVS and CDR2 is FNYEAQ in the germline V gene. V lost 6 bases to trimming and J lost 5 bases; unmatched junction nucleotides: 4.

This clone came up many times. The chain combines TRBV9 with TRBJ2-2, with D possibly being TRBD1 (6 bases). Germline V gene sequence: CDR1 SGDLS, CDR2 YYNGEE. Trimming cost V 4 bases and J 4 bases, with 23 bases left between them. The CDR3 length is 18 residues. CDR3 amino acids: CASSPVTGTLDRTGELFF. The CDR3 nucleotides read TGTGCCAGCAGCCCAGTAACCGGGACACTAGACCGCACCGGGGAGCTGTTTTTT.

In its sample, this clone was seen many times. The chain joins TRBV2 to TRBJ2-4; TRBD2 matches 11 bases. Germline assignment: CDR1 SNHLY and CDR2 FYNNEI. This CDR3 is built from 16 residues. Germline trimming cut 9 bases from V and 3 bases from J; bases unmatched to any gene: 10. This CDR3 is CASSIAGGRGKNIQYF. CDR3 DNA sequence: TGTGCCAGTTCTATAGCGGGAGGGCGTGGCAAAAACATTCAGTACTTC.

This clone showed up just a few times. Other DNA sequences from this sample encode an identical CDR3 as well. The CDR3 spells CASSDMTGHQSEAFF. CDR3 DNA sequence: TGTGCCAGCAGCGACATGACAGGCCATCAGTCTGAAGCTTTCTTT. The V gene is TRBV5-6, the J gene TRBJ1-1, with a tentative D call TRBD1 (6 bases). Deletions cut 4 bases from V and 6 bases from J, with 19 bases between. This CDR3 is 15 amino acids long. The germline V gene encodes CDR1 SGHDT and CDR2 YYEEEE.

This clone was seen many times. The chain has TRBV7-2 and TRBJ2-7; a possible D gene is TRBD2 (6 bases). CDR1 is SGHTA, CDR2 FQGNSA, per germline. The CDR3 consists of 15 residues. V was pared by 1 base and J by 7 bases, with 17 bases between. As DNA, the CDR3 is TGTGCCAGCAGCTTAGGGGGGACGGGAGTGGAGGAGCAGTACTTC. It yields the protein CASSLGGTGVEEQYF.

This clone was recorded at least ten times. This chain joins TRBV5-4 and TRBJ2-7; 9 positions match TRBD2. The germline V gene encodes CDR1 SGHNT and CDR2 YYREEE (reference sequence). V was clipped by 0 bases and J by 2 bases; unmatched bases: 12. The CDR3 has 18 amino acids. CDR3 DNA sequence: TGTGCCAGCAGCTTGGTTGGACTAGCGAGAGAGGGGGCCTACGAGCAGTACTTC. Translated, it gives CASSLVGLAREGAYEQYF.

The table lists this clone with many counts. This sequence joins TRBV24-1 and TRBJ1-2; perhaps TRBD1 as D (6 bases). The CDR3 is made up of 15 amino acids. V lost 3 bases to trimming and J lost 2 bases, with 12 bases between them. Germline CDR1 reads KGHDR; CDR2 reads SFDVKD. The CDR3 here is CATSDLTDRNYGYTF. For the CDR3, the DNA is TGTGCCACCAGTGATCTTACGGACAGAAACTATGGCTACACCTTC.

This clone was counted only a few times. A much larger clone is a single base away; this may be a read error. Other DNA sequences of this sample code for an identical CDR3. This chain joins TRBV5-6 and TRBJ2-2; D could derive from TRBD1 or TRBD2 (5 bases each). The CDR3 contains 14 residues. Trimming removed 1 base at V and 4 bases at J, with 8 bases between. Germline CDR1 SGHDT, CDR2 YYEEEE. Written as DNA, the CDR3 is TGTGCCAGCAGCTTGTTGGGACCCACCGGGGAGCTGTTTTTT. Its protein is CASSLLGPTGELFF.

Regarding this clone: At one end, the junction sequence differs from germline, possibly due to a read error. The chain uses TRBV3-1 and TRBJ1-5; weak D call: TRBD1 (5 bases). The CDR3 is 15 amino acids. Germline lookup yields CDR1 LGHDT and CDR2 YNNKEL (reference sequence). The CDR3 region is CASSQDTGGKQPQHF. CDR3 DNA: TGTGCCAGCAGCCAAGACACGGGGGGGAAGCAGCCGCAGCATTTT.

The sample holds many counts of this clone. The gene calls are TRBV27 and TRBJ2-1; 7 bases line up with TRBD2. The CDR3 has 15 residues. Germline CDR1 is MNHEY and CDR2 is SMNVEV (reference sequence). Trimming at V came to 2 bases and at J to 10 bases, leaving 11 bases not matched to a gene. DNA of the CDR3: TGTGCCAGCAGTTTAGGAGGGTCTAGCGGCGTAGAGCAGTTCTTC. This sequence encodes CASSLGGSSGVEQFF.

The V gene is TRBV7-8, the J gene TRBJ2-5; D may be TRBD1 or TRBD2 (6 bases each). The CDR3 runs 13 residues. Trimming took off 10 bases at V and 13 bases at J, with 25 bases between the two ends. In germline, CDR1 is SGHVS, CDR2 FQNEAQ. CDR3 sequence (DNA): TGTGCCATAGGGGGGCACTCAAAAGAGACACGGTACTTC. Residues: CAIGGHSKETRYF.

The sample holds many counts of this clone. A much larger clone is a single base away; this may be a read error. The V gene is TRBV6-1, the J gene TRBJ2-7; TRBD1 is a possible D gene (5 bases). The V gene's germline CDR1 is MNHNS and CDR2 SASEGT. This CDR3 is 16 amino acids long. V was shortened by 0 bases and J by 7 bases, with 19 bases between the two germline ends. This chain's CDR3 is CASSEAPGFLAGEQYF. The CDR3, as DNA: TGTGCCAGCAGTGAAGCACCAGGGTTCTTGGCTGGGGAGCAGTACTTC.

This clone showed up many times. The chain links TRBV20-1 to TRBJ1-5; D is uncertain. V was pared by 1 base and J by 4 bases, with 11 bases between. Germline V CDR1 and CDR2: DFQATT, SNEGSKA (reference sequence). This CDR3 contains 14 residues. The DNA for the CDR3 is TGCAGTGCTAGAGCAACCGAAAATAATCAGCCCCAGCATTTT. Translated, it gives CSARATENNQPQHF.

This clone was observed at least ten times. The chain employs TRBV28 and TRBJ2-7, with D unclear. CDR3 length: 11 residues. Germline CDR1 is MDHEN and CDR2 is SYDVKM. The V end lost 6 bases, the J end lost 2 bases, and 5 bases lay between the germline ends. The CDR3 region is CASSPAYEQYF. In DNA, the CDR3 is TGTGCCAGCAGCCCCGCCTACGAGCAGTACTTC.